Shown below are 10 T cell receptor beta chains from a single sample sequenced in a study of OX40 agonist ivuxolimab in advanced cancers. Produced via immunoSEQ multiplex PCR; TCRdb's table is partial and in-frame only. The table includes 70,000 to 75,000 clones, 86% detected once. This material consisted of CD4+ or CD8+ T cells sorted from blood, taken in a trial of the OX40 agonist ivuxolimab. Source of these receptors: an adult with an advanced solid tumor such as melanoma, head and neck, liver or kidney cancer.

This rearrangement joins TRBV28 to TRBJ2-1; unclear D gene. V was trimmed by 4 bases and J by 10 bases, leaving 11 bases between them. Germline V gene data show CDR1 as MDHEN and CDR2 as SYDVKM. This CDR3 spans 12 amino acids. The CDR3 spells CASSSLAGEQFF. The CDR3 coding sequence is TGTGCCAGCAGTTCCCTTGCTGGGGAGCAGTTCTTC.

The CDR3 bases are TGTGCCTGGAAGGGGGACGATAATGAAAAACTGTTTTTT. It encodes CAWKGDDNEKLFF. The gene calls are TRBV30 and TRBJ1-4; TRBD1 might be the D (6 bases). The CDR3 spans 13 residues. V was shortened by 4 bases and J by 4 bases, with 10 bases between the two germline ends. Germline V lookup: CDR1 GTSNPN, CDR2 SVGIG (reference sequence).

The CDR3 nucleotides read TGTGCCAGCAGCGACCGGGACCCCTACGAGCAGTACTTC. Translation: CASSDRDPYEQYF. The rearrangement uses TRBV12-1 and TRBJ2-7. TRBV12-1 is given as a pseudogene. The CDR3 extends over 13 amino acids.

This rearrangement joins TRBV4-3 to TRBJ2-5; D gene ambiguous. The end of the DNA aligns better with TRBJ2-7, so the J call may be wrong. Germline lookup yields CDR1 LGHNA and CDR2 YSLEER. This CDR3 has 15 amino acids. CDR3 loop: CASSQGSDGSYEQYF. The CDR3 region has the DNA TGCGCCAGCAGCCAGGGGTCGGACGGCTCCTACGAGCAGTACTTC.

Only one count was recorded for this clone. The rearrangement links TRBV23-1 to TRBJ2-2, with 9 bases identical to TRBD1. TRBV23-1 is flagged as an ORF with uncertain function. Unmatched junction bases numbered 25, after V lost 10 bases and J lost 7 bases. The length of the CDR3 is 19 residues. As DNA, the CDR3 is TGCGCCATCCTGGTGGGGACAGGGTTGGGGACTACAGCTAGCGGGGAGCTGTTTTTT. It yields the protein CAILVGTGLGTTASGELFF.

A few counts support this clone. The CDR3 region has the DNA TGTGCCTGGGCGAGCGGGGAGGACGATGAGCAGTTCTTC. Protein sequence: CAWASGEDDEQFF. The chain has TRBV30 and TRBJ2-1; 7 bases fit TRBD2. CDR1 is GTSNPN, CDR2 SVGIG, per germline (reference sequence). The CDR3 runs 13 residues. J lost 8 bases, V lost 5 bases, and 9 bases had no gene match.

The rearrangement uses TRBV4-3 and TRBJ1-1, with D unclear. This CDR3 has 15 residues. CDR1 and CDR2 (germline): LGHNA, YSLEER. The germline V and J ends were trimmed by 3 bases and 6 bases, with 17 bases remaining between them. In DNA form, the CDR3 reads TGCGCCAGCAGCCAGGCGACCGGGTTTTTGTCTGAAGCTTTCTTT. It is translated as CASSQATGFLSEAFF.

The rearrangement joins TRBV6-6 to TRBJ1-5; D uncertain. The germline V and J ends were trimmed by 0 bases and 10 bases, with 10 bases remaining between them. CDR3 length equals 13 residues. Per germline, CDR1 MNHNY and CDR2 SVGAGI (reference sequence). The CDR3 loop reads CASSYSNFEPQHF. The CDR3 coding sequence is TGTGCCAGCAGTTACTCGAATTTTGAACCCCAGCATTTT.

This chain links TRBV27 with TRBJ2-1; 8 nucleotides match TRBD1. CDR1 is MNHEY, CDR2 SMNVEV, per germline (reference sequence). The CDR3 has 14 residues. V was pared by 3 bases and J by 6 bases, with 4 bases of the junction left unmatched. This CDR3 is CASSFRDRSNEQFF. The CDR3, as DNA: TGTGCCAGCAGTTTCAGGGACAGGTCCAATGAGCAGTTCTTC.

The chain uses TRBV5-8 and TRBJ1-2; D might be TRBD1 (5 bases). V gave up 3 bases and J gave up 1 base, with 13 bases separating them. In germline, CDR1 is SGHTS, CDR2 YDEGEE. This CDR3 contains 15 residues. As DNA, the CDR3 is TGTGCCAGCAGCTCACCCCGGGGGGGTAACTATGGCTACACCTTC. This gives the protein CASSSPRGGNYGYTF.